The 3 T cell receptor beta chains below all came from one sample that was sequenced in a study of Ad26.COV2.S vaccination and SARS-CoV-2 variants (dated by TCRdb to about 2021). Libraries were constructed by the immunoSEQ multiplex PCR assay. TCRdb re-hosts the immuneACCESS table, in-frame sequences only. Its copies lack some clones; in the studies checked, an unresolved V gene accounts for under half of them, and the cause for the rest is not known. The sample yields about 350,000 clones; approximately 84% were counted once. 3.3% of the sample is held by the ten biggest clonotypes. Read against the paper, the sample's treatment or condition label means: around 19 received Ad26.COV2.S at low or high dose, single or two shots; 5 received placebo; per-sample allocation not given. Repertoires of vaccine and placebo recipients were sequenced from samples taken on day 63 after the first injection. The specimen was peripheral blood, collected in a trial of Ad26.COV2.S vaccine versus placebo. The receptors shown here come from a person aged 18-65 years who received the Ad26.COV2.S COVID-19 vaccine or a placebo.

The CDR3 region has the DNA TGTGCCAACCCCCGCCGGGGGAGGGCGCCATACAATGAGCAGTTCTTC. Translating gives CANPRRGRAPYNEQFF. This chain links TRBV7-9 with TRBJ2-1, with 7 bases fitting TRBD2. Looked up from germline, CDR1 is SEHNR and CDR2 is FQNEAQ (reference sequence). Trimming took 10 bases from V and 4 from J; bases not matched to a gene: 16. The CDR3 totals 16 residues.

This clone was detected once. In DNA, the CDR3 is TGTGCCAGCAGACAACTAGCGGGAGTGTACAATGAGCAGTTCTTC. It is translated as CASRQLAGVYNEQFF. V and J are TRBV7-9 and TRBJ2-1; 11 bases are shared with TRBD2. In germline, CDR1 is SEHNR, CDR2 FQNEAQ (reference sequence). There are 15 residues in the CDR3. V lost 6 bases to trimming and J lost 4 bases; unmatched junction nucleotides: 5.

J is TRBJ2-7 and V is TRBV28; D tentatively reads TRBD1 or TRBD2 (5 bases each). The CDR3 is 15 amino acids. Germline loops: CDR1 MDHEN, CDR2 SYDVKM. V was trimmed by 7 bases and J by 0 bases, leaving 16 bases between them. The CDR3 spells CASIDGGSFSYEQYF. In DNA form, the CDR3 reads TGTGCCAGCATTGATGGGGGTAGCTTCTCCTACGAGCAGTACTTC.